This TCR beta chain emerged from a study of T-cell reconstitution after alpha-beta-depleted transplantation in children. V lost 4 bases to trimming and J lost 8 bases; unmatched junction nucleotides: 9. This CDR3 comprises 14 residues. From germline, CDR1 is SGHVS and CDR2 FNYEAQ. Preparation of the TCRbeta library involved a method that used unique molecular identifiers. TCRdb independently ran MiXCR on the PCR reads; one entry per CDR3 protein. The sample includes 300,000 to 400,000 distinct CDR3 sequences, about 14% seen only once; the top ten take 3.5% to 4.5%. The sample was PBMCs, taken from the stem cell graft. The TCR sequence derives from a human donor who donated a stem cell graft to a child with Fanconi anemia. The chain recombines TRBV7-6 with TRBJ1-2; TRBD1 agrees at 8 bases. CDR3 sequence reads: CASSSNRGVEGYTF. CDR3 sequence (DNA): TGTGCCAGCAGCTCAAACAGGGGGGTTGAAGGCTACACCTTC.